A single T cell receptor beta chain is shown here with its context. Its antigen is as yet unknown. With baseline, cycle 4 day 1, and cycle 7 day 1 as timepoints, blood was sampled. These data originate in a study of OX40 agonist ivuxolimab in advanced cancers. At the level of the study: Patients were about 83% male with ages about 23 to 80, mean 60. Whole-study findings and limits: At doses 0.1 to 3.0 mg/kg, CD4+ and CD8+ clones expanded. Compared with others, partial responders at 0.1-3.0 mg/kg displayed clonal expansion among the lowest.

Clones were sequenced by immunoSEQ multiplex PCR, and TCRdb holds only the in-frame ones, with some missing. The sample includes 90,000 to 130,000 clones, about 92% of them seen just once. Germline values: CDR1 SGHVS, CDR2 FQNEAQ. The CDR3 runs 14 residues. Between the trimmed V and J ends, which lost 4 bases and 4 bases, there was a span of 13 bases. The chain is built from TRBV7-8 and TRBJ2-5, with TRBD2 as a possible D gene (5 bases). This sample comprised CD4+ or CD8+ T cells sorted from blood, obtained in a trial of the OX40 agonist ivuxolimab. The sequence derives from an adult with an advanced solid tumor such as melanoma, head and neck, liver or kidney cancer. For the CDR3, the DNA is TGTGCCAGCAGCTACACGAGGGATCGAGAGACCCAGTACTTC. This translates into CASSYTRDRETQYF.